The clone carrying this T cell receptor (beta chain) occurred a few times. Its specificity is unknown. The data originate from a study of early stage breast cancer tumors. Study-wide context: Most of the 16 invasive tumors were ER+, PR+ and HER2-. Seven to nine ER+/PR+/HER2- tumors were invasive ductal; four were invasive lobular. General observations from the study: Comparing each tissue with blood distinguished tumor from normal in about 85% of the 16 patients. Commonly generated sequences made up most enriched TCRB sequences shared between patients.

This table comes from immunoSEQ multiplex PCR, and its TCRdb copy is limited to in-frame clones, with some not included. The data show approximately 39,000 clones, with roughly 72% seen just once and less than 7.5% held by the top ten. V shed 5 bases and J shed 3 bases, with 11 bases lying between them. This CDR3 has 15 residues. The germline V gene encodes CDR1 SEHNR and CDR2 FQNEAQ (reference sequence). The chain joins TRBV7-9 to TRBJ1-6; possible D gene TRBD1, 5 bases. The sequenced sample was blood. The TCR sequence derives from a person between 55 and 69 years old with breast cancer. CDR3 DNA: TGTGCCAGCAGCGGAACAGGTGTCTATAATTCACCCCTCCACTTT. Residues: CASSGTGVYNSPLHF.